What follows describes a single TCR beta chain. As yet, its antigen is unknown. The CDR3 runs 14 residues. The germline CDR1 and CDR2 sequences are DFQATT and SNEGSKA (reference sequence). V lost 4 bases and J 2 bases, leaving 15 bases between the germline ends. Specified treatment: approximately nine-day PBMC culture with coronavirus spike peptide pools or control peptides (ViraFEST assay). The authors isolated CD4+ T cells by negative selection after around 10 days of culture. Researchers used the Oncomine TCR Beta short-read assay to sequence DNA from cultured CD4+ T cells. TCRdb re-analysed the PCR reads in MiXCR, keeping a single row per CDR3 protein. The repertoire has over 15,000 distinct CDR3 sequences, less than 60% of them found once; the top ten carry approximately 4.4%. This sample stems from a study of vaccination and CD4 T cells after COVID-19. Across the study: The cells in question were stimulated using overlapping spike peptides derived from SARS-CoV-2, HCoV-NL63, HCoV-OC43 and HCoV-229E.

Sequences were derived from CD4+ T cells from blood, cultured in vitro, sampled before SARS-CoV-2 vaccination. This chain links TRBV20-1 with TRBJ2-7; possibly TRBD2 for D (6 bases). This sequence originates from a human donor who had recovered from COVID-19. The CDR3 DNA is TGCAGTGCTACCGGGAGCTACGAGCCCTACGAGCAGTACTTC. Protein sequence: CSATGSYEPYEQYF.